A selection of T cell receptor beta chains follows, all from one sample in a study of vaccination and CD4 T cells after COVID-19. Their antigens remain unidentified. TCRdb independently ran MiXCR on the PCR reads; one entry per CDR3 protein. The table shows nearly 15,000 distinct CDR3 sequences, with 48% occurring only once. Sequencing was carried out using CD4+ T cells from blood, cultured in vitro. Receptors originate from a human donor who had recovered from COVID-19. Both conserved end residues are part of each CDR3. The D gene is left open where the match is weak. Size is omitted from some rows. Given values are once, few, many or a class for expanded clones.

TRBD2	few	TRBV27	TRBJ2-7	TGTGCCAGCAGTTTATCCAGGACTAGCGGGAGCTCCTACGAGCAGTACTTC	CASSLSRTSGSSYEQYF
.	few	TRBV10-3	TRBJ2-1	TGTGCCATCAGCCCCAGGGAAACCTACAATGAGCAGTTCTTC	CAISPRETYNEQFF
TRBD1	.	TRBV19	TRBJ2-7	TGTGCCAGTAGTATCGGACAGGGAACCTACGAGCAGTACTTC	CASSIGQGTYEQYF
TRBD2	.	TRBV25-1	TRBJ2-7	TGTGCCAGCAGTGAATATGGGGGGGGAAAGCAGTACTTC	CASSEYGGGKQYF
.	.	TRBV6-2/TRBV6-3	TRBJ2-7	TGTGCCAGCAGTCAAGGGGGCTACGAGCAGTACTTC	CASSQGGYEQYF
.	few	TRBV28	TRBJ2-7	TGTGCCAGCACCGTTATTGCCGGAGGGGGCATGAGCGGGAGCTACGAGCAGTACTTC	CASTVIAGGGMSGSYEQYF
TRBD2	.	TRBV7-2	TRBJ2-1	TGTGCCAGCAGTGCTAGCGGGCTCTCCTACAATGAGCAGTTCTTC	CASSASGLSYNEQFF
.	.	TRBV27	TRBJ1-1	TGTGCCAGCAGTTTAAACCGTGACACTGAAGCTTTCTTT	CASSLNRDTEAFF
.	.	TRBV19	TRBJ2-7	TGTGCCAGTAAAGGGCCTCTTCGAGAGCAGTACTTC	CASKGPLREQYF
.	few	TRBV5-8	TRBJ1-2	TGTGCCAGCAGCCTCATGGGGGGTAACTATGGCTACACCTTC	CASSLMGGNYGYTF
.	few	TRBV7-9	TRBJ1-1	TGTGCCAGCAGCTTAATGCGTGGGAACACTGAAGCTTTCTTT	CASSLMRGNTEAFF
.	few	TRBV6-2/TRBV6-3	TRBJ2-5	TGTGCCAGCAGTTACCCGAGGACCGGCAGCCTGGAGACCCAGTACTTC	CASSYPRTGSLETQYF
TRBD2	once	TRBV28	TRBJ2-2	TGTGCCAGCACCCTAACTAGCGGGAGGGCCGGGGAGCTGTTTTTT	CASTLTSGRAGELFF
.	.	TRBV28	TRBJ2-3	TGTGCCAGCAGTCCCCGGGACACCCTTAACACAGATACGCAGTATTTT	CASSPRDTLNTDTQYF
TRBD2	.	TRBV4-2	TRBJ2-5	TGTGCCAGCAGCCCCTTCCTAGCGGGTGAACCCGTACAAGAGACCCAGTACTTC	CASSPFLAGEPVQETQYF
TRBD1	.	TRBV25-1	TRBJ1-1	TGTGCCAGCAGTGATAAGGCAGGGGGCGCATGGACTGAAGCTTTCTTT	CASSDKAGGAWTEAFF
TRBD2	.	TRBV20-1	TRBJ2-1	TGCAGTGCTAGAAACCCTCTATGGGGGGGGGAGCAGTTCTTC	CSARNPLWGGEQFF
.	.	TRBV2	TRBJ1-5	TGTGCCAGCAGTGACGATCAGCCCCAGCATTTT	CASSDDQPQHF
TRBD1	.	TRBV28	TRBJ1-2	TGTGCCAGCTCCGGGACAGCCGGTGGCTACACCTTC	CASSGTAGGYTF
.	large	TRBV30	TRBJ1-5	TGTGCCTGGAGTATTACAGGGAAGAGCAATCAGCCCCAGCATTTT	CAWSITGKSNQPQHF
.	.	TRBV11-3	TRBJ2-1	TGTGCCAGCAGCTCTAGGAGAGACAATGAGCAGTTCTTC	CASSSRRDNEQFF
.	.	TRBV7-3	TRBJ1-3	TGTGCCAGCAGCCCATGGGTCAGGGACACTGGAAACACCATATATTTT	CASSPWVRDTGNTIYF
TRBD2	once	TRBV7-3	TRBJ2-3	TGTGCCAGCAGCTTCGGCGGGGGGTCCACAGATACGCAGTATTTT	CASSFGGGSTDTQYF
.	.	TRBV5-1	TRBJ2-7	TGCGCCAGTCTGCCGACAGGTCGGACGGGGTACGAGCAGTACTTC	CASLPTGRTGYEQYF
TRBD2	.	TRBV6-1	TRBJ2-1	TGTGCCAGCAGCCGCCTGACTAGCGGGGGGATAAATGAGCAGTTCTTC	CASSRLTSGGINEQFF
.	.	TRBV6-4	TRBJ2-4	TGTGCCAGCAGTGACGGACATACGAGGGCAAACATTCAGTACTTC	CASSDGHTRANIQYF
.	.	TRBV20-1	TRBJ1-1	TGCAGTGCACGGCCAAACACTGAAGCTTTCTTT	CSARPNTEAFF
TRBD1	.	TRBV28	TRBJ1-6	TGTGCCAGCAGTTCCATGACTTTTGACAGGGGTAGAAATTCACCCCTCCACTTT	CASSSMTFDRGRNSPLHF
.	.	TRBV14	TRBJ1-1	TGTGCCAGCAGATTGGGACCGCCGAACACTGAAGCTTTCTTT	CASRLGPPNTEAFF
.	.	TRBV19	TRBJ1-5	TGTGCCAGTAGTAGGGCATCTTATAGCAATCAGCCCCAGCATTTT	CASSRASYSNQPQHF
.	once	TRBV7-9	TRBJ1-2	TGTGCCAGCAGCTTGTCCCTCACAGCCGACTATGGCTACACCTTC	CASSLSLTADYGYTF
.	once	TRBV7-9	TRBJ2-7	TGTGCCAGCAGCTTAGGGGTAGGGAGAGATTACGAGCAGTACTTC	CASSLGVGRDYEQYF
.	few	TRBV20-1	TRBJ1-6	TGCAGTGCTAGAGGAGGGAAGGACATAGCCTTATTT	CSARGGKDIALF
.	few	TRBV4-1	TRBJ1-6	TGCGCCAGCAGCCAAGACACCATCACAAATTCACCCCTCCACTTT	CASSQDTITNSPLHF
TRBD1	.	TRBV7-2	TRBJ1-1	TGTGCCAGCAGCCGGACAGGGGGCACTGAAGCTTTCTTT	CASSRTGGTEAFF
TRBD1	.	TRBV12-3/TRBV12-4	TRBJ2-5	TGTGCCAGCAGTACAACCGGGACAGGTCGCACCCAGTACTTC	CASSTTGTGRTQYF
.	.	TRBV6-1	TRBJ1-2	TGTGCCGCGCGCCTAGGACAGAACTATGGCTACACCTTC	CAARLGQNYGYTF
TRBD2	.	TRBV5-1	TRBJ2-3	TGCGCCAGCAGTATGGGCCACAGGGGGACTAGCGGGGCGAGCACAGATACGCAGTATTTT	CASSMGHRGTSGASTDTQYF
TRBD1	.	TRBV19	TRBJ2-7	TGTGCCAGTAGCCAGGACAGGGGCTACGAGCAGTACTTC	CASSQDRGYEQYF
.	.	TRBV19	TRBJ2-7	TGTGCCAGTAGTATAGAAGGGGCTGGCTCCTACGAGCAGTACTTC	CASSIEGAGSYEQYF
TRBD1	.	TRBV11-2	TRBJ1-5	TGTGCCAGCAGCCCCGGGACAGGGGATCTGGGCAATCAGCCCCAGCATTTT	CASSPGTGDLGNQPQHF
.	.	TRBV28	TRBJ1-2	TGTGCCAGCAGTTTAACGGAATTGGGGACCCTTTGGTATGGCTACACCTTC	CASSLTELGTLWYGYTF
.	.	TRBV20-1	TRBJ2-3	TGCAGTGTCGACCGGGACAGCACAGATACGCAGTATTTT	CSVDRDSTDTQYF
.	medium-sized	TRBV20-1	TRBJ1-5	TGCAGTGCTGGGGGGGGCGCTTATAGCAATCAGCCCCAGCATTTT	CSAGGGAYSNQPQHF
TRBD2	few	TRBV20-1	TRBJ2-1	TGCAGTGCTAGAGTACGGACTAGCGGGAGTTACAATGAGCAGTTCTTC	CSARVRTSGSYNEQFF
TRBD1	few	TRBV7-3	TRBJ1-2	TGTGCCAGCAGCTCAACAGGGGGAGGTGGCTACACCTTC	CASSSTGGGGYTF
.	.	TRBV10-3	TRBJ1-4	TGTGCCATCAGTGACGGGCGGACTGAAAAACTGTTTTTT	CAISDGRTEKLFF
TRBD1	few	TRBV11-2	TRBJ2-5	TGTGCCAGCAGCTATTGGACAGGGGGCTCCCCAGAGACCCAGTACTTC	CASSYWTGGSPETQYF
.	.	TRBV6-5	TRBJ2-2	TGTGCCAGCAGTTACTTCCAGGCGATCACCGGGGAGCTGTTTTTT	CASSYFQAITGELFF
.	.	TRBV28	TRBJ2-5	TGTGCCAGCAGCCCCTGGATGGGCAGACAAGAGACCCAGTACTTC	CASSPWMGRQETQYF
.	once	TRBV6-2/TRBV6-3	TRBJ2-7	TGTGCCAGCAGTCAAAGGGGGGCTCACTCCTACGAGCAGTACTTC	CASSQRGAHSYEQYF
TRBD2	.	TRBV7-2	TRBJ2-1	TGTGCCAGCGCAGCCCGATGGGGGGGTGAGCAGTTCTTC	CASAARWGGEQFF
TRBD1	.	TRBV20-1	TRBJ2-7	TGCAGTGCTGCCAGGGACAGAGGGGAGCAGTACTTC	CSAARDRGEQYF
TRBD2	.	TRBV2	TRBJ2-3	TGTGCCAGCAGCTTTTTAGCGGGGGGCACAGATACGCAGTATTTT	CASSFLAGGTDTQYF
.	.	TRBV10-1	TRBJ1-3	TGCGCCAGCAGTCCCGGACAGGGAAACACCATATATTTT	CASSPGQGNTIYF
.	.	TRBV19	TRBJ1-5	TGTGCCAGTAGTATCAGGGCAGTCCGAGGGTTCAATCAGCCCCAGCATTTT	CASSIRAVRGFNQPQHF
.	once	TRBV2	TRBJ2-7	TGTGCCAGCAGTGAATTTGGAGTAAAGTACTTC	CASSEFGVKYF
.	.	TRBV7-9	TRBJ2-5	TGTGCCAGCAGCCTAGCCCAAGAGACCCAGTACTTC	CASSLAQETQYF
TRBD2	.	TRBV18	TRBJ2-1	TGTGCCAGCTCACCACCTGGGGCGGGAGGGATCAATGAGCAGTTCTTC	CASSPPGAGGINEQFF